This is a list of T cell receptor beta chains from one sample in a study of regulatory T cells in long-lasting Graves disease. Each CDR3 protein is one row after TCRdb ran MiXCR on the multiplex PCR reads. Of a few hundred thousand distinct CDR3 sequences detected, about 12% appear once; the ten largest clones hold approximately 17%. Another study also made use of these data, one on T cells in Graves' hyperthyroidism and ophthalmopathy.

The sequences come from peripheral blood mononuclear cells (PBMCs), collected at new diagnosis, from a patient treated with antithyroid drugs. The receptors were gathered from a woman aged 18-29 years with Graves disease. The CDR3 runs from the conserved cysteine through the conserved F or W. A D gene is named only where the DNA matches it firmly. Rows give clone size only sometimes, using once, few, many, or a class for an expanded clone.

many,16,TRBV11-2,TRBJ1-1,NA,TGTGCCAGCAGGCTGAAACTGGACACCTCCAACACTGAAGCTTTCTTT,CASRLKLDTSNTEAFF
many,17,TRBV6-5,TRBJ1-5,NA,TGTGCCAGCAGTTCCCCGCGGTGGGGCCCCAAAAGTCAGCCCCAGCATTTT,CASSSPRWGPKSQPQHF
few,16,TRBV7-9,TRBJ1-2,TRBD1,TGTGCCAGCACCCAACTGCGGGCAGGGGGCAGCGATGGCTACACCTTC,CASTQLRAGGSDGYTF
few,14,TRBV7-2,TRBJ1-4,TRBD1,TGTGCCAGCAGTCCCAGGGGGCGAGGTGAAAAACTGTTTTTT,CASSPRGRGEKLFF
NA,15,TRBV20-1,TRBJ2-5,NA,TGCAGTGCTAGAGGGGAGCGGACCAGCCAAGAGACCCAGTACTTC,CSARGERTSQETQYF
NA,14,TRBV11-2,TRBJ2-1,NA,TGTGCCAGCAGCTTGATCGGAGGGCGGAATGAGCAGTTCTTC,CASSLIGGRNEQFF
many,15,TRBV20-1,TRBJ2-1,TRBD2,TGTGCCACTCGGAGCGGGAGGAACCCCTACAATGAGCAGTTCTTC,CATRSGRNPYNEQFF
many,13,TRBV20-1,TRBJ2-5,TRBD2,TGCAGTGTCCCGACTAGCGGGGAAGAGACCCAGTACTTC,CSVPTSGEETQYF
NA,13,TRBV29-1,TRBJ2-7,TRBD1,TGCAGCGCCCAGGACAGGGGGTTCTACGAGCAGTACTTC,CSAQDRGFYEQYF
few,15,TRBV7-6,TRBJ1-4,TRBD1,TGTGCCAGCAGCTTAGCCGGGACAGGGGGCCCCGGGCTGTTTTTT,CASSLAGTGGPGLFF
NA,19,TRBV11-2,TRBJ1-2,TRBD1,TGTGCCAGCAGCTTAGGGAGGGACCTGTGGAGGGACAGCACCTATGGCTACACCTTC,CASSLGRDLWRDSTYGYTF
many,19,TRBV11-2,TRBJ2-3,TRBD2,TGTGCCAGCAGCCTGGACCGCCTGAGTTCGGGACTAGGTCCAGATACGCAGTATTTT,CASSLDRLSSGLGPDTQYF
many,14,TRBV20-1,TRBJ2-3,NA,TGCAGTGCCATGATGACGGTCGGAACAGATACGCAGTATTTT,CSAMMTVGTDTQYF
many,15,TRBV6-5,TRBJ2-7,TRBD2,TGTGCCAGCAGTTGGACCTCTAGCGGGGGCTACGAGCAGTACTTC,CASSWTSSGGYEQYF
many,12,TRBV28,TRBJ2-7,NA,TGTGCCAGCAGGGAAGGACACTACGAGCAGTACTTC,CASREGHYEQYF
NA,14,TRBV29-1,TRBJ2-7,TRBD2,TGCAGCGTTGAATCTAGCGGGATCCCCTACGAGCAGTACTTC,CSVESSGIPYEQYF
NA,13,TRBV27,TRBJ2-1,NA,TGTGCCAGCAGCCCCCTAACGGCGCCAGAGCAGTTCTTC,CASSPLTAPEQFF
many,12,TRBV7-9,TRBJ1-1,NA,TGTGCCAGCAGCTTAGTTGGGTTCGAAGCTTTCTTT,CASSLVGFEAFF
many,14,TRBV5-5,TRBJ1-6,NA,TGTGCCAGCAGACTCGGGACCGAAAATTCACCCCTCCACTTT,CASRLGTENSPLHF
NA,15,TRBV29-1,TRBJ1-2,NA,TGCAGCGTCCCCTCATTTGCGGGGCGGATCTATGGCTACACCTTC,CSVPSFAGRIYGYTF
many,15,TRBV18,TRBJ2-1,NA,TGTGCCAGCTCACCACCCTGGGGTCTGGACCATGAGCAGTTCTTC,CASSPPWGLDHEQFF
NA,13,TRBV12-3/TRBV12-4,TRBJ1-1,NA,TGTGCCAGCAGTTTCGGGGGTCGGACTGAAGCTTTCTTT,CASSFGGRTEAFF
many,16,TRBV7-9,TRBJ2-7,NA,TGTGCCAGCAGCCTAATAAGGGCCTCTAGAGCCCACGAGCAGTACTTC,CASSLIRASRAHEQYF
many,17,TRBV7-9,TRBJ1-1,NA,TGTGCCAGCAGCGGAAGGGGGACTTCAGCCGGCGGCACTGAAGCTTTCTTT,CASSGRGTSAGGTEAFF
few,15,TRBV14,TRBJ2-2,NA,TGTGCCAGCAGCCAGGAGAGGGGATGGGCCGGGGAGCTGTTTTTT,CASSQERGWAGELFF
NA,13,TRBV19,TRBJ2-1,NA,TGTGCCAGTAGTATAGGCCCGGGAACGGAAGAGTTCTTC,CASSIGPGTEEFF
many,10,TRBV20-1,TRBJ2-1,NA,TGCAGTGCTACTAGCCAACGGCAGTTCTTC,CSATSQRQFF
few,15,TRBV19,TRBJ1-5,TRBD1,TGTGCCAGTAGTGAGACAGGGCGCAGCAATCAGCCCCAGCATTTT,CASSETGRSNQPQHF
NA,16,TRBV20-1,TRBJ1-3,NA,TGCAGTGCTAACCCGATAAATGAGGCCTCTGGAAACACCATATATTTT,CSANPINEASGNTIYF
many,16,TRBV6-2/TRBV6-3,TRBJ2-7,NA,TGTGCCAGCAGTTACCAGTTCGGAGCTTACACCTACGAGCAGTACTTC,CASSYQFGAYTYEQYF
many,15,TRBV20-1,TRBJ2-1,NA,TGCAGTGCTAGAGCAATAGCGGAAGGGGGAAATGAGCAGTTCTTC,CSARAIAEGGNEQFF
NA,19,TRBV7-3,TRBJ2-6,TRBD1,TGTGCCAGCAGCTCCCCCCGATTGGGACAGGGATCTGGGGCCAACGTCCTGACTTTC,CASSSPRLGQGSGANVLTF
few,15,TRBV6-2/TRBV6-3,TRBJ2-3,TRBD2,TGTGCCAGCAGTTACTTAGCGGGCAACACAGATACGCAGTATTTT,CASSYLAGNTDTQYF